The next 21 T cell receptor beta chains were all read from a single sample in a study of blood T cell repertoires in COVID-19 (dated by TCRdb to about 2020). The receptor library was made with the immunoSEQ multiplex PCR assay. The source is immuneACCESS, and TCRdb retained only in-frame sequences with V and J called. Part of the clones is not carried over; for the studies checked, unresolved V genes explain less than half of this, and the remainder is unexplained. This sample lists more than 95,000 clones; 85% to 90% were detected once. The top ten hold more than 4% of the sample. The sequencing input was peripheral blood. The receptor set was obtained from a man aged 45-65 years with acute or convalescent COVID-19.

The chain links TRBV9 to TRBJ1-4; 7 bases are shared with TRBD1. Germline CDR1 and CDR2: SGDLS and YYNGEE. V shed 3 bases and J 4 bases; nucleotides not matched to a gene: 6. The CDR3 runs to 15 residues. The DNA for the CDR3 is TGTGCCAGCAGCGATGGGGACAGCTTTAATGAAAAACTGTTTTTT. Protein product: CASSDGDSFNEKLFF.

Written as DNA, the CDR3 is TGTGCCAGCAGCACAGGGACAGGGGGGAGTTATGAAAAACTGTTTTTT. As protein: CASSTGTGGSYEKLFF. The chain employs TRBV5-5 and TRBJ1-4; 11 positions match TRBD1. The germline V gene encodes CDR1 SGHKS and CDR2 YYEKEE (reference sequence). This CDR3 is 16 amino acids long. The J segment lost 6 bases and the V segment lost 4 bases, leaving 8 bases of the junction unmatched.

CDR3 sequence (DNA): TGTGCCAGCAGCCCGACGGGAGGGGGATACGAGCAGTACTTC. This gives the protein CASSPTGGGYEQYF. This rearrangement joins TRBV7-2 to TRBJ2-7; 8 bases are shared with TRBD2. Trimming took 5 bases from V and 4 from J; bases not matched to a gene: 7. Germline V CDR1 and CDR2: SGHTA, FQGNSA. The CDR3 runs to 14 residues.

The chain is built from TRBV6-1 and TRBJ2-4; a possible D gene is TRBD2 (7 bases). Germline V gene lookup returns CDR1 MNHNS and CDR2 SASEGT. Trimming cost V 6 bases and J 10 bases, with 10 bases left between them. CDR3 length: 11 amino acids. The DNA of the CDR3 is TGTGCCAGCAGGGGGGGGCCAATTCAGTACTTC. This sequence encodes CASRGGPIQYF.

The gene calls are TRBV11-2 and TRBJ2-7, with unresolved D. Germline loops: CDR1 SGHAT, CDR2 FQNNGV. The CDR3 loop spans 11 amino acids. Trimming removed 3 bases at V and 3 bases at J, with 3 bases between. CDR3 bases: TGTGCCAGCAGCTTCCTCTACGAGCAGTACTTC. It encodes CASSFLYEQYF. Full variable domain (missing parts from reference TRBV11-2 and TRBJ2-7): EAGVAQSPRYKIIEKRQSVAFWCNPISGHATLYWYQQILGQGPKLLIQFQNNGVVDDSQLPKDRFSAERLKGVDSTLKIQPAKLEDSAVYLCASSFLYEQYFGPGTRLTVT.

The chain recombines TRBV5-5 with TRBJ1-3, with D possibly matching TRBD1 (6 bases). This CDR3 has 15 residues. The germline gives CDR1 SGHKS, CDR2 YYEKEE (reference sequence). V gave up 3 bases and J gave up 2 bases, with 12 bases separating them. The CDR3 bases are TGTGCCAGCAGCTCGACAGGAAAAGCTGGAAACACCATATATTTT. Its protein product is CASSSTGKAGNTIYF.

V usage is TRBV5-5 and J usage is TRBJ2-1; 8 positions match TRBD2. The CDR3 has 16 amino acids. With V trimmed by 3 bases and J by 2 bases, 7 bases remained unmatched. The germline V gene encodes CDR1 SGHKS and CDR2 YYEKEE (reference sequence). CDR3 in amino acids: CASSYGLAPTYNEQFF. The CDR3 coding sequence is TGTGCCAGCAGCTATGGACTAGCCCCAACCTACAATGAGCAGTTCTTC.

The gene calls are TRBV19 and TRBJ2-1; D not resolved. Germline V gene data show CDR1 as LNHDA and CDR2 as SQIVND (reference sequence). With 2 bases removed from V and 0 bases from J, the gap between germline ends came to 8 bases. This CDR3 contains 15 residues. The DNA for the CDR3 is TGTGCCAGTAGTATAAATCCGGGCTCCTACAATGAGCAGTTCTTC. This gives the protein CASSINPGSYNEQFF.

The genes are TRBV5-4 and TRBJ1-3; TRBD1 might be the D (5 bases). V lost 0 bases and J 0 bases, leaving 7 bases between the germline ends. This CDR3 has 15 amino acids. Germline assignment: CDR1 SGHNT and CDR2 YYREEE (reference sequence). CDR3 coding DNA: TGTGCCAGCAGCTTGGGGGGGGTCTCTGGAAACACCATATATTTT. Amino acid sequence: CASSLGGVSGNTIYF.

This rearrangement joins TRBV7-2 to TRBJ2-4; D remains unclear. There are 14 residues in the CDR3. Germline V gene data show CDR1 as SGHTA and CDR2 as FQGNSA. V lost 3 bases to trimming and J lost 0 bases, with 6 bases between them. CDR3 bases: TGTGCCAGCAGCTTCAGAGGAGCCAAAAACATTCAGTACTTC. Protein sequence: CASSFRGAKNIQYF. Complete variable domain (other parts from reference TRBV7-2 and TRBJ2-4): GAGVSQSPSNKVTEKGKDVELRCDPISGHTALYWYRQSLGQGLEFLIYFQGNSAPDKSGLPSDRFSAERTGGSVSTLTIQRTQQEDSAVYLCASSFRGAKNIQYFGAGTRLSVL.

V and J are TRBV4-1 and TRBJ2-5; D ambiguous. CDR1 MGHRA and CDR2 YSYEKL come from the germline V gene. V dropped 1 base and J dropped 7 bases, with 7 bases sitting between them. CDR3 length: 12 amino acids. CDR3 residues: CASSQGPGTQYF. CDR3 coding DNA: TGCGCCAGCAGCCAAGGACCAGGGACCCAGTACTTC.

The CDR3 reads CASSRGRTGGSNQPQHF. The CDR3 DNA follows: TGCGCCAGCAGCCGCGGTCGGACAGGGGGAAGCAATCAGCCCCAGCATTTT. The chain recombines TRBV4-1 with TRBJ1-5, with TRBD1 matching 10 bases. V was clipped by 4 bases and J by 1 base; unmatched bases: 7. The CDR3 covers 17 residues. Germline V gene lookup returns CDR1 MGHRA and CDR2 YSYEKL.

The chain has TRBV5-4 and TRBJ2-1; 7 bases match TRBD2. The CDR3 is 14 amino acids. V gave up 1 base and J gave up 4 bases; unmatched junction bases: 2. Germline V gene data show CDR1 as SGHNT and CDR2 as YYREEE (reference sequence). CDR3 sequence (DNA): TGTGCCAGCAGCTTGTCTAGCGGATACAATGAGCAGTTCTTC. Amino acids: CASSLSSGYNEQFF.

The rearrangement links TRBV10-1 to TRBJ2-2, with a possible D match to TRBD2 (5 bases). This CDR3 contains 13 residues. CDR1 WNHNN and CDR2 SYGVQD come from the germline V gene (reference sequence). The ends were cut back, 6 bases at V and 7 bases at J, with 12 bases in the middle. The CDR3 is CASSFGINGELFF. Here the CDR3 DNA reads TGCGCCAGCAGCTTCGGGATTAACGGGGAGCTGTTTTTT.

A remark on this clone: Because the CDR3's place on the DNA is in doubt, the DNA is left out and the CDR3 is given as listed by TCRdb. This chain joins TRBV21-1 and TRBJ1-2; the D call TRBD1 from the table was never checked on the DNA. TRBV21-1 is designated a pseudogene. The CDR3 is 16 amino acids in total, end residues counted. CDR3 in amino acids: CASSEEWGQGNYGYTF.

The rearrangement joins TRBV2 to TRBJ1-6; 9 nucleotides agree with TRBD1. Looked up from germline, CDR1 is SNHLY and CDR2 is FYNNEI. V lost 4 bases, J lost 17 bases, and 9 bases stayed unmatched. This CDR3 spans 13 amino acids. CDR3 DNA: TGTGCCAGCAGTGCCGAGACAGGGGGTATTTTCCACTTT. Translated, it gives CASSAETGGIFHF.

The chain carries TRBV24-1 and TRBJ2-7; 8 nucleotides align to TRBD1. The CDR3 loop spans 15 amino acids. V trimming: 4 bases; J trimming: 5 bases; junction bases outside the gene matches: 9. The germline CDR1 and CDR2 sequences are KGHDR and SFDVKD. CDR3 amino acids: CATSEAGTGPNEQYF. DNA of the CDR3: TGTGCCACCAGTGAGGCCGGGACAGGCCCTAACGAGCAGTACTTC.

The chain employs TRBV12-5 and TRBJ1-2; 9 bases map to TRBD1. Germline CDR1 is LGHNT and CDR2 is FRNRAP. The length of the CDR3 is 14 residues. V was clipped by 5 bases and J by 7 bases; unmatched bases: 8. The CDR3 nucleotides are TGTGCTAGTGGTCCCGGGACAGGGCTGATTGGCTACACCTTC. Translated: CASGPGTGLIGYTF.

The V call is TRBV5-5, the J call TRBJ2-7; 7 positions agree with TRBD1. V dropped 4 bases and J dropped 2; count of bases not matched to a gene: 12. This CDR3 contains 16 residues. Germline V gives CDR1 SGHKS, CDR2 YYEKEE (reference sequence). Here the CDR3 reads CASSPGQLLTAYEQYF. CDR3 coding DNA: TGTGCCAGCAGCCCGGGACAGCTTTTAACGGCCTACGAGCAGTACTTC.

The V call is TRBV10-1, the J call TRBJ1-1; D unclear. Between the trimmed V and J ends, which lost 4 bases and 2 bases, there was a span of 11 bases. Germline V CDR1 and CDR2: WNHNN, SYGVQD (reference sequence). The length of the CDR3 is 14 residues. The CDR3 is CASSGVEENTEAFF. Here the CDR3 DNA reads TGCGCCAGCAGTGGAGTGGAGGAAAACACTGAAGCTTTCTTT.

This chain links TRBV19 with TRBJ2-5, with 9 bases that match TRBD2. Looked up from germline, CDR1 is LNHDA and CDR2 is SQIVND (reference sequence). The CDR3 extends over 15 amino acids. V lost 5 bases, J lost 5 bases, and 9 bases stayed unmatched. This chain's CDR3 is CASSQGGGAPETQYF. The DNA of the CDR3 is TGTGCCAGTAGTCAGGGCGGGGGGGCCCCCGAGACCCAGTACTTC.